This is a list of T cell receptor beta chains from one sample in a study of PD-L1 blockade in urothelial cancer. This table comes from immunoSEQ multiplex PCR, and its TCRdb copy is limited to in-frame clones, with some not included. The sample lists about 95,000 clones, around 91% seen once, with under 2% in the top ten. The source material was PBMCs, sampled around atezolizumab (anti-PD-L1) treatment. All receptors come from a man aged 55 to 70 with urothelial cancer. Both conserved end residues are part of each CDR3. Fields, in order: D gene, J gene, clone size, V gene, CDR3 protein, CDR3 DNA. The D gene is left open where the match is weak. Only some rows state a clone size, as once, few, many or a class for expanded clones.

D gene: .
J gene: TRBJ1-1
clone size: .
V gene: TRBV19
CDR3 protein: CASSIKLPNTEAFF
CDR3 DNA: TGTGCCAGTAGTATCAAACTCCCGAACACTGAAGCTTTCTTT

D gene: .
J gene: TRBJ1-6
clone size: .
V gene: TRBV9
CDR3 protein: CASSVAPRETDSPLHF
CDR3 DNA: TGTGCCAGCAGCGTAGCTCCTCGCGAGACAGATTCACCCCTCCACTTT

D gene: .
J gene: TRBJ1-4
clone size: .
V gene: TRBV5-6
CDR3 protein: CASSLEQGIVEKLFF
CDR3 DNA: TGTGCCAGCAGCTTGGAGCAGGGGATCGTTGAAAAACTGTTTTTT

D gene: TRBD1
J gene: TRBJ1-6
clone size: .
V gene: TRBV15
CDR3 protein: CATSTSPHRGQSPLHF
CDR3 DNA: TGTGCCACCAGCACATCACCGCACAGGGGGCAATCACCCCTCCACTTT

D gene: TRBD2
J gene: TRBJ2-1
clone size: few
V gene: TRBV30
CDR3 protein: CAWSGMREGPSYNEQFF
CDR3 DNA: TGTGCCTGGAGCGGGATGCGGGAGGGCCCATCCTACAATGAGCAGTTCTTC

D gene: TRBD1
J gene: TRBJ2-1
clone size: few
V gene: TRBV6-4
CDR3 protein: CASSASPGTGDDNEQFF
CDR3 DNA: TGTGCCAGTAGTGCTTCACCTGGGACAGGGGATGACAATGAGCAGTTCTTC

D gene: .
J gene: TRBJ2-5
clone size: .
V gene: TRBV6-1
CDR3 protein: CASRFLDQETQYF
CDR3 DNA: TGTGCCAGCAGGTTCCTAGACCAAGAGACCCAGTACTTC

D gene: TRBD2
J gene: TRBJ2-1
clone size: .
V gene: TRBV14
CDR3 protein: CASSRYPGLEQFF
CDR3 DNA: TGTGCCAGCAGCCGATACCCGGGACTAGAGCAGTTCTTC

D gene: .
J gene: TRBJ2-5
clone size: .
V gene: TRBV5-1
CDR3 protein: CASSPTQGGRETQYF
CDR3 DNA: TGCGCCAGCAGCCCTACCCAGGGTGGGCGAGAGACCCAGTACTTC

D gene: .
J gene: TRBJ2-3
clone size: .
V gene: TRBV5-4
CDR3 protein: CASSLDGRDTDTQYF
CDR3 DNA: TGTGCCAGCAGCTTGGACGGGAGAGACACAGATACGCAGTATTTT

D gene: .
J gene: TRBJ2-5
clone size: .
V gene: TRBV9
CDR3 protein: CASSVADGETQYF
CDR3 DNA: TGTGCCAGCAGCGTGGCCGACGGGGAGACCCAGTACTTC

D gene: .
J gene: TRBJ1-1
clone size: .
V gene: TRBV7-9
CDR3 protein: CASSLISSGPRGAFF
CDR3 DNA: TGTGCCAGCAGTTTAATCTCCTCGGGCCCACGGGGAGCTTTCTTT

D gene: .
J gene: TRBJ1-5
clone size: .
V gene: TRBV19
CDR3 protein: CASRGSNQPQHF
CDR3 DNA: TGTGCCAGTCGAGGTAGCAATCAGCCCCAGCATTTT

D gene: .
J gene: TRBJ2-2
clone size: few
V gene: TRBV7-6
CDR3 protein: CASSLATGANTGELFF
CDR3 DNA: TGTGCCAGCAGCTTAGCGACGGGTGCGAACACCGGGGAGCTGTTTTTT

D gene: TRBD2
J gene: TRBJ2-3
clone size: .
V gene: TRBV7-3
CDR3 protein: CASSLTTSTDTQYF
CDR3 DNA: TGTGCCAGCAGCTTAACGACTAGCACCGATACGCAGTATTTT

D gene: .
J gene: TRBJ2-3
clone size: .
V gene: TRBV5-1
CDR3 protein: CASSLEGGSPDTQYF
CDR3 DNA: TGCGCCAGCAGCTTGGAAGGAGGTTCCCCCGATACGCAGTATTTT

D gene: .
J gene: TRBJ2-1
clone size: once
V gene: TRBV9
CDR3 protein: CASSVGTGSWNEQFF
CDR3 DNA: TGTGCCAGCAGCGTAGGTACGGGGTCGTGGAATGAGCAGTTCTTC

D gene: .
J gene: TRBJ2-4
clone size: .
V gene: TRBV5-6
CDR3 protein: CASSLAGPPNIQYF
CDR3 DNA: TGTGCCAGCAGTCTCGCGGGGCCCCCAAACATTCAGTACTTC

D gene: TRBD2
J gene: TRBJ2-7
clone size: .
V gene: TRBV15
CDR3 protein: CATSRMAGAPYEQYF
CDR3 DNA: TGTGCCACCAGCAGGATGGCGGGAGCTCCCTACGAGCAGTACTTC

D gene: .
J gene: TRBJ1-2
clone size: once
V gene: TRBV29-1
CDR3 protein: CSIPTGKGLYGYTF
CDR3 DNA: TGCAGCATACCCACAGGGAAGGGTTTGTATGGCTACACCTTC

D gene: .
J gene: TRBJ2-7
clone size: .
V gene: TRBV6-5
CDR3 protein: CASSYSQGLQQYF
CDR3 DNA: TGTGCCAGCAGTTACTCCCAAGGACTCCAGCAGTACTTC

D gene: .
J gene: TRBJ2-3
clone size: .
V gene: TRBV4-3
CDR3 protein: CASSRGAVGTDTQYF
CDR3 DNA: TGCGCCAGCTCCCGGGGGGCGGTGGGCACAGATACGCAGTATTTT

D gene: .
J gene: TRBJ2-7
clone size: .
V gene: TRBV10-3
CDR3 protein: CAISDSNSHEQYF
CDR3 DNA: TGTGCCATCAGTGATTCGAACTCCCACGAGCAGTACTTC

D gene: TRBD1
J gene: TRBJ1-1
clone size: .
V gene: TRBV9
CDR3 protein: CASSVGQGAMEAFF
CDR3 DNA: TGTGCCAGCAGCGTAGGACAGGGGGCGATGGAAGCTTTCTTT

D gene: TRBD1
J gene: TRBJ1-1
clone size: .
V gene: TRBV7-2
CDR3 protein: CASSLAGTGNTEAFF
CDR3 DNA: TGTGCCAGCAGCTTAGCCGGGACAGGGAACACTGAAGCTTTCTTT